The source of this TCR beta chain is a study of blood T cell repertoires in COVID-19. As for the study in general: Some COVID-19 samples were acute and others convalescent; all came from the United States, Italy and Spain. In each case, the material was cDNA or gDNA derived from T cells, B-cell-depleted T cells, or PBMCs.

As handled by the study authors: Scientists estimated how many nucleated cells there were by amplifying reference gene primers. The table came from immunoSEQ multiplex PCR; TCRdb's copy has only in-frame clones and leaves some out. That table is the source of V, J and clone size, and D and trimming were worked out from the DNA. The top ten hold approximately 2.4% of the sample, which has 30,000 to 40,000 clones, 88% seen once. Trimming took off 5 bases at V and 6 bases at J, with 13 bases between the two ends. CDR3 length: 13 amino acids. The germline gives CDR1 SEHNR, CDR2 FQNEAQ (reference sequence).

Sequencing was done on a sample of peripheral blood. This TCR derives from a human donor in a cohort sampled during active COVID-19. V is TRBV7-9 and J is TRBJ1-1; D perhaps matches TRBD1 (6 bases). This chain's CDR3 is CASSLPGAPEAFF. The CDR3 DNA reads TGTGCCAGCAGCCTACCAGGGGCACCTGAAGCTTTCTTT. Full variable domain (remainder filled in from reference TRBV7-9 and TRBJ1-1): DTGVSQNPRHKITKRGQNVTFRCDPISEHNRLYWYRQTLGQGPEFLTYFQNEAQLEKSRLLSDRFSAERPKGSFSTLEIQRTEQGDSAMYLCASSLPGAPEAFFGQGTRLTVV.